The entry below gives a single TCR beta chain sequence along with its context. Germline V gives CDR1 SEHNR, CDR2 FQNEAQ (reference sequence). The CDR3 runs 14 residues. V shed 6 bases and J shed 2 bases, with 10 bases lying between them. The data belong to a study of cytomegalovirus exposure and HLA in healthy donors. This PCR relied on a set of 60 Vbeta primers and 13 Jbeta primers. Repertoires were generated with immunoSEQ multiplex PCR, while TCRdb's copy carries only in-frame clones and drops some. The data hold approximately 150,000 clones, with about 80% observed a single time. The TCR sequence derives from a woman aged 30 to 39 in good health and CMV-seropositive. The specimen sequenced was PBMCs. The rearrangement joins TRBV7-9 to TRBJ1-4, with D possibly being TRBD1 (5 bases). Written as DNA, the CDR3 is TGTGCCAGCAGTTGGGGGAGGACTAATGAAAAACTGTTTTTT. It is translated as CASSWGRTNEKLFF. Full variable domain (remainder filled in from reference TRBV7-9 and TRBJ1-4): DTGVSQNPRHKITKRGQNVTFRCDPISEHNRLYWYRQTLGQGPEFLTYFQNEAQLEKSRLLSDRFSAERPKGSFSTLEIQRTEQGDSAMYLCASSWGRTNEKLFFGSGTQLSVL.